This T cell receptor (beta chain) stems from a study of blood T cell repertoires in COVID-19. Participants spanned ages about 18 to 90 years and resided in roughly 22 US areas. Cohorts were assigned according to the clinical history that participants reported. Sequenced by immunoSEQ multiplex PCR; TCRdb stores in-frame clones only, minus some. Of a few hundred thousand clones listed, 75% to 90% are singletons. Germline CDR1 MGHRA, CDR2 YSYEKL. The ends were cut back, 0 bases at V and 5 bases at J, with 22 bases in the middle. CDR3 size: 18 residues. The chain links TRBV4-1 to TRBJ1-2; weak D call: TRBD1 (5 bases). The TCR was taken from a woman between 50 and 59 years old who had recovered from COVID-19. The sequenced material came from PBMCs or T cells enriched from blood (not recorded which). CDR3 sequence reads: CASSQERGGTARVYGYTF. The DNA of the CDR3 is TGCGCCAGCAGCCAAGAACGCGGAGGGACCGCCCGAGTTTATGGCTACACCTTC.